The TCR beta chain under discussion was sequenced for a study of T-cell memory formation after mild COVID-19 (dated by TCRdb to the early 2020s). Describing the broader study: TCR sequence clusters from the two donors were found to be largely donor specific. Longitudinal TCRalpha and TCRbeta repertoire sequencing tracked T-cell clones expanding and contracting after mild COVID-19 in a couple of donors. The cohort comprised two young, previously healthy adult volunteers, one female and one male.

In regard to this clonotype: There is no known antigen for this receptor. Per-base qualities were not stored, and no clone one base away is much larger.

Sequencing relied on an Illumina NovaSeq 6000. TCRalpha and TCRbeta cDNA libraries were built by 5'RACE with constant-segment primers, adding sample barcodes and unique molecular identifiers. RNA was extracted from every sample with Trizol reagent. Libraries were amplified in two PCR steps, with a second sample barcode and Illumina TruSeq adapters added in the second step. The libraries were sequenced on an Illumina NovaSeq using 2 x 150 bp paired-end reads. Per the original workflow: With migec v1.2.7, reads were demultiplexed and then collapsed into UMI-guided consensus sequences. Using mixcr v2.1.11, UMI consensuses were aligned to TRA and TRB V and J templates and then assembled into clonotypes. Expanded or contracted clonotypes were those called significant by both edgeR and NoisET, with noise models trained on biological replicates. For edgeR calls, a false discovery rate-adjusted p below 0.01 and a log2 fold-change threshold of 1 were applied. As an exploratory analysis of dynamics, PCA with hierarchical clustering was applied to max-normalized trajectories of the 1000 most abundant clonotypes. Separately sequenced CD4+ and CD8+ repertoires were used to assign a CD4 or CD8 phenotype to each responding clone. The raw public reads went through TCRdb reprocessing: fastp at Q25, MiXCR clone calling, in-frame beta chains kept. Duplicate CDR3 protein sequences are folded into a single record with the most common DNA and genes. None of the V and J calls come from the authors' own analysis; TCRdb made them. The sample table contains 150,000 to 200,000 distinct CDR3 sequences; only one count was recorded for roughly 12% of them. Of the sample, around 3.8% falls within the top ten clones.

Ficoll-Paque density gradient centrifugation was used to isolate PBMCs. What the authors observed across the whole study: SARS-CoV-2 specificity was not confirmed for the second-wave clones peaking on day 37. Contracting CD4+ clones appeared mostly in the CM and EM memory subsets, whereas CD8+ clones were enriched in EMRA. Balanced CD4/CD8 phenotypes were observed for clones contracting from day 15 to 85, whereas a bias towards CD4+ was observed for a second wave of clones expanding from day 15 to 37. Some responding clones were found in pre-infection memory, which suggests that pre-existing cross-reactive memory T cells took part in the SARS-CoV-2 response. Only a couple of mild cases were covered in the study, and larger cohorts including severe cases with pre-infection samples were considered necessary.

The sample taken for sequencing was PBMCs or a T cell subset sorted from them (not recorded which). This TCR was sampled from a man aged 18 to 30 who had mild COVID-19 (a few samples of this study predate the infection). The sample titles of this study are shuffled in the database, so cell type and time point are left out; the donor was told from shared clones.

Read as DNA, the sequence is TGTGCCAGCAGCCAAAGAGGTGGAGCTACGCAGTATTTT. Its translation is CASSQRGGATQYF. Recombination connected TRBV3-1 to TRBJ2-3; the D gene identity is not certain. Via the germline V gene (reference sequence), CDR1 is LGHDT and CDR2 YNNKEL. The junction carries 11 bases between V and J, which are trimmed by 2 bases and 8 bases respectively. Inclusive of the bounding cysteine and phenylalanine, the CDR3 is 13 residues long. The CDR3 DNA has 39 bases and is translated from base 1.